This TCR beta chain derives from a study of CD8+ T cells in alopecia areata. Across the study: Treated patients were given 5 to 10 mg oral tofacitinib twice daily. Study-level findings and limits: Clonality was higher in lesional than normal scalp, especially in alopecia totalis/universalis.

This CDR3 is 16 amino acids long. The V and J ends lost 3 bases and 5 bases, in that order; junction bases with no gene match: 11. The germline gives CDR1 SEHNR, CDR2 FQNEAQ (reference sequence). As part of sample collection, lesional scalp punch biopsies and peripheral blood were taken from alopecia areata patients. Reverse transcribed after extraction, RNA yielded cDNA as the sequencing template. Clones were read by immunoSEQ multiplex PCR, and TCRdb kept only the in-frame ones, dropping some. The sample carries about 150,000 clones, roughly 48% recorded once. Of note for this clone: What it recognizes is unknown.

The chain links TRBV7-9 to TRBJ2-7, with 9 positions matching TRBD2. This TCR was sampled from a human donor with alopecia areata. Sequencing was performed on CD4+ T cells sorted from blood. CDR3 nucleotides: TGTGCCAGCAGCTTGGCGGGTCTAGCGGGACGGGACGAGCAGTACTTC. Residues: CASSLAGLAGRDEQYF.